The 32 T cell receptor beta chains given below trace back to one sample, sequenced in a study of cytomegalovirus exposure and HLA in healthy donors. Use of 60 Vbeta and 13 Jbeta primers characterized the PCR. Libraries were prepared by immunoSEQ multiplex PCR; TCRdb keeps only in-frame clonotypes and omits some of them. The sample holds 130,000 to 150,000 clones. Source material: PBMCs. The source is a man between 35 and 55 years old in good health and CMV-seronegative.

This sequence joins TRBV28 and TRBJ2-5, with D possibly TRBD2 on 7 matching bases. CDR1 and CDR2 (germline): MDHEN, SYDVKM. V was cut by 2 bases and J by 5 bases, with 18 bases left in between. CDR3 length: 16 amino acids. CDR3 sequence: CASSLRQGGVGETQYF. CDR3 bases: TGTGCCAGCAGTTTACGCCAAGGGGGGGTGGGTGAGACCCAGTACTTC.

The chain uses TRBV29-1 and TRBJ2-7; the D gene is possibly TRBD1 (5 bases). The CDR3 is 11 residues long. Trimming shortened V by 7 bases and J by 5 bases, and 12 bases separated the two germline ends. Germline CDR1 is SQVTM and CDR2 is ANQGSEA. CDR3 region: CSGQTTDEQYF. CDR3 sequence (DNA): TGCAGCGGACAGACGACAGACGAGCAGTACTTC.

The V and J genes are TRBV2 and TRBJ2-4, with TRBD1 as a possible D gene (6 bases). This CDR3 is built from 15 residues. Trimming took 7 bases from V and 0 from J, leaving 13 bases between them. From germline, CDR1 is SNHLY and CDR2 FYNNEI. CDR3 sequence reads: CASMRQEVAKNIQYF. In DNA form, the CDR3 reads TGTGCCAGCATGAGACAGGAGGTAGCCAAAAACATTCAGTACTTC. Full variable domain (outside the CDR3, taken from reference TRBV2 and TRBJ2-4): EPEVTQTPSHQVTQMGQEVILRCVPISNHLYFYWYRQILGQKVEFLVSFYNNEISEKSEIFDDQFSVERPDGSNFTLKIRSTKLEDSAMYFCASMRQEVAKNIQYFGAGTRLSVL.

The chain recombines TRBV10-3 with TRBJ2-2; 11 bases agree with TRBD1. With V trimmed by 7 bases and J by 4 bases, 8 bases remained unmatched. Germline V gene lookup returns CDR1 ENHRY and CDR2 SYGVKD. The CDR3 totals 16 residues. Here the CDR3 reads CAIKMGQGDRTGELFF. DNA for the CDR3: TGTGCCATCAAGATGGGACAGGGGGACCGCACCGGGGAGCTGTTTTTT.

The V call is TRBV5-4, the J call TRBJ1-2, with 10 bases matching TRBD1. V lost 5 bases, J lost 5 bases, and 9 bases stayed unmatched. Germline V gene lookup returns CDR1 SGHNT and CDR2 YYREEE (reference sequence). The CDR3 has 15 residues. This CDR3 is CASRPGTGVPYGYTF. The CDR3 nucleotides are TGTGCCAGCAGGCCCGGGACAGGGGTTCCGTATGGCTACACCTTC.

This chain uses TRBV28 with TRBJ2-2, with 7 bases lining up with TRBD2. After removal of 7 bases from V and 1 base from J, the junction contained 6 bases not matched to a gene. This CDR3 has 15 amino acids. CDR1 MDHEN and CDR2 SYDVKM come from the germline V gene. The CDR3 loop is CASISLAVNTGELFF. The CDR3 bases are TGTGCCAGCATCAGCCTAGCGGTGAACACCGGGGAGCTGTTTTTT.

This chain joins TRBV6-9 and TRBJ2-1, with D possibly TRBD2 on 6 matching bases. The germline V gene encodes CDR1 MNHGY and CDR2 SVAAGI. The CDR3 has 15 amino acids. V was shortened by 0 bases and J by 2 bases, with 8 bases between the two germline ends. The CDR3 DNA sequence: TGTGCCAGCAGTTATTCGGCTAGCGCCTACAATGAGCAGTTCTTC. Encoded protein: CASSYSASAYNEQFF.

The chain links TRBV6-5 to TRBJ1-2, with 7 bases fitting TRBD1. The germline gives CDR1 MNHEY, CDR2 SVGAGI. The CDR3 length is 14 residues. With 6 bases clipped from V and 0 bases from J, the junction kept 4 bases outside the gene matches. The CDR3 region is CASSRTGSNYGYTF. The DNA for the CDR3 is TGTGCCAGCAGCCGGACAGGTTCTAACTATGGCTACACCTTC.

The rearrangement uses TRBV28 and TRBJ2-3, with D tentatively TRBD2 (7 bases). Germline V gene lookup returns CDR1 MDHEN and CDR2 SYDVKM. With 6 bases removed from V and 1 base from J, the gap between germline ends came to 14 bases. CDR3 size: 15 residues. The CDR3 bases are TGTGCCAGCAGGTCCCCGGGGGGCGGCACAGATACGCAGTATTTT. Protein: CASRSPGGGTDTQYF.

Of note for this clone: A read error may account for a junction end that differs from germline. The rearrangement uses TRBV2 and TRBJ1-5; 12 bases match TRBD1. Germline V gives CDR1 SNHLY, CDR2 FYNNEI. The CDR3 extends over 16 amino acids. The CDR3 here is CASSGGTGGSNQLQHF. In nucleotides, the CDR3 is TGTGCCAGCAGTGGGGGGACAGGGGGCTCAAATCAGCTCCAGCATTTT.

The chain uses TRBV27 and TRBJ2-7; TRBD1 aligns across 8 bases. J lost 3 bases, V lost 2 bases, and 3 bases had no gene match. The V gene's germline CDR1 is MNHEY and CDR2 SMNVEV (reference sequence). There are 14 residues in the CDR3. CDR3 residues: CASSLDRGHYEQYF. Written as DNA, the CDR3 is TGTGCCAGCAGTTTAGACAGGGGTCACTACGAGCAGTACTTC.

The rearrangement links TRBV4-3 to TRBJ2-1, with 7 bases identical to TRBD1. The trim removed 0 bases at V and 3 bases at J, leaving 5 bases unmatched. Looked up from germline, CDR1 is LGHNA and CDR2 is YSLEER. The CDR3 sequence is 16 residues long. CDR3 amino acids: CASSQDPGQIYNEQFF. CDR3 nucleotide sequence: TGCGCCAGCAGCCAAGATCCGGGACAGATCTACAATGAGCAGTTCTTC.

The chain employs TRBV28 and TRBJ1-2, with D uncertain. Germline CDR1 is MDHEN and CDR2 is SYDVKM. The CDR3 consists of 15 residues. The V and J ends lost 6 bases and 8 bases respectively, with 22 bases between them. The CDR3 nucleotides read TGTGCCAGCAGCCCGACGGGAGAGCGGGCAAGGGGCTACACCTTC. Translated, it gives CASSPTGERARGYTF.

This chain uses TRBV4-3 with TRBJ2-7; D is uncertain. CDR3 length equals 14 residues. CDR1 LGHNA and CDR2 YSLEER come from the germline V gene. Trimming shortened V by 0 bases and J by 2 bases, and 8 bases separated the two germline ends. The CDR3 is CASSQELSPYEQYF. In DNA, the CDR3 is TGCGCCAGCAGCCAAGAACTGTCCCCCTACGAGCAGTACTTC.

The gene calls are TRBV5-1 and TRBJ2-5, with 7 bases matching TRBD1. The J call may be wrong; the DNA end is better matched by TRBJ2-7. Germline V gene lookup returns CDR1 SGHRS and CDR2 YFSETQ. This CDR3 contains 13 residues. CDR3 amino acids: CASRLGGGYEQYF. The CDR3, as DNA: TGCGCCAGCAGATTAGGGGGCGGCTACGAGCAGTACTTC.

In regard to this clone: Other DNA sequences in the same sample also yield this CDR3. The rearrangement joins TRBV5-1 to TRBJ2-1; 7 bases fit TRBD2. This CDR3 is 15 amino acids long. The germline V gene has CDR1 SGHRS and CDR2 YFSETQ. V dropped 2 bases and J dropped 3; count of bases not matched to a gene: 5. The CDR3 DNA sequence: TGCGCCAGCAGCTTCCGGACGGGGGGCTACAATGAGCAGTTCTTC. Encoded protein: CASSFRTGGYNEQFF.

The CDR3 region is CASSKAKRQGLLEGYTF. The CDR3 DNA sequence: TGTGCCAGCAGCAAAGCGAAGAGACAGGGGCTTCTTGAGGGCTACACCTTC. The chain recombines TRBV21-1 with TRBJ1-2; the table's D call, TRBD1, was not checked against the DNA. TRBV21-1 is a pseudogene. The CDR3 totals 17 residues.

The V gene is TRBV19, the J gene TRBJ1-4; 8 bases line up with TRBD1. This CDR3 has 14 amino acids. The germline V gene encodes CDR1 LNHDA and CDR2 SQIVND (reference sequence). The V and J ends lost 2 bases and 8 bases, in that order; junction bases with no gene match: 4. This CDR3 is CASSINRGDEKLFF. The CDR3, as DNA: TGTGCCAGTAGTATAAACAGGGGGGACGAAAAACTGTTTTTT.

The rearrangement joins TRBV15 to TRBJ1-6, with 10 bases lining up with TRBD1. J lost 9 bases, V lost 1 base, and 3 bases had no gene match. This CDR3 has 15 amino acids. Germline CDR1 reads LNHNV; CDR2 reads YYDKDF (reference sequence). The CDR3 nucleotides read TGTGCCACCAGCAGAGGGACAGGGGGGATTTCACCCCTCCACTTT. Its protein product is CATSRGTGGISPLHF.

The V call is TRBV7-2, the J call TRBJ2-7; D perhaps matches TRBD2 (6 bases). The V end was cut by 5 bases, the J end by 2 bases, with 7 bases between. The CDR3 length is 12 residues. The germline V gene encodes CDR1 SGHTA and CDR2 FQGNSA. The DNA for the CDR3 is TGTGCCAGCAGCCGGACTACCTACGAGCAGTACTTC. As protein: CASSRTTYEQYF.

The chain combines TRBV7-2 with TRBJ1-1; 7 nucleotides line up with TRBD1. This CDR3 is built from 13 residues. From germline, CDR1 is SGHTA and CDR2 FQGNSA. Losses at the gene ends were 5 bases for V and 3 bases for J; bases not matched to a gene: 3. The CDR3 loop is CASSRGQYTEAFF. CDR3 DNA: TGTGCCAGCAGCCGGGGACAGTACACTGAAGCTTTCTTT.

The chain combines TRBV13 with TRBJ2-3; 13 nucleotides match TRBD2. V lost 0 bases, J lost 4 bases, and 7 bases stayed unmatched. The CDR3 spans 18 residues. Germline V gene sequence: CDR1 PRHDT, CDR2 FYEKMQ (reference sequence). The CDR3 loop is CASSLGLAGGRFADTQYF. The CDR3 nucleotides are TGTGCCAGCAGCTTAGGACTAGCGGGGGGGCGTTTTGCAGATACGCAGTATTTT.

The chain has TRBV5-6 and TRBJ2-5, with D perhaps TRBD1 (5 bases). The germline CDR1 and CDR2 sequences are SGHDT and YYEEEE. The CDR3 consists of 16 residues. Trimming removed 0 bases at V and 0 bases at J, with 12 bases between. The CDR3 sequence is CASSLARAAYQETQYF. The DNA of the CDR3 is TGTGCCAGCAGCTTGGCCAGGGCGGCTTACCAAGAGACCCAGTACTTC.

The CDR3 DNA is TGCGCCAGCAGCTCCATTTTGACAGGGGGCGCAAGCAATGAGCAGTTCTTC. This encodes CASSSILTGGASNEQFF. V is TRBV5-1 and J is TRBJ2-1; 10 bases are shared with TRBD1. This CDR3 contains 17 residues. CDR1 is SGHRS, CDR2 YFSETQ, per germline. With 3 bases clipped from V and 6 bases from J, the junction kept 12 bases outside the gene matches.

The rearrangement links TRBV19 to TRBJ1-4; D possibly corresponds to TRBD1 (6 bases). This CDR3 is built from 14 residues. V lost 8 bases and J lost 6, with 16 bases in between. Germline CDR1 LNHDA, CDR2 SQIVND (reference sequence). The chain's CDR3 is CASVKRGNDEKLFF. The CDR3 DNA reads as TGTGCCAGTGTCAAGAGGGGGAATGATGAAAAACTGTTTTTT.

The chain is built from TRBV6-4 and TRBJ2-3; D is unresolved. Germline loops: CDR1 MRHNA, CDR2 SNTAGT. The V end lost 0 bases, the J end lost 4 bases, and 11 bases lay between the germline ends. The CDR3 has 15 amino acids. The CDR3 DNA is TGTGCCAGCAGTGACTCTCCCCGGTCGGCAGATACGCAGTATTTT. Protein: CASSDSPRSADTQYF.

V and J are TRBV11-2 and TRBJ2-3; TRBD1 is a possible D gene (6 bases). V lost 4 bases and J lost 1, with 9 bases in between. Germline CDR1 SGHAT, CDR2 FQNNGV. The CDR3 is 14 amino acids. CDR3 DNA sequence: TGTGCCAGCAGCTCCAACAGGGGCACAGATACGCAGTATTTT. Translated, it gives CASSSNRGTDTQYF.

This chain joins TRBV27 and TRBJ2-6, with a weak D call TRBD1 (6 bases). This CDR3 comprises 17 residues. In germline, CDR1 is MNHEY, CDR2 SMNVEV (reference sequence). Trimming removed 2 bases from V and 7 bases from J, with 18 bases in between. The DNA of the CDR3 is TGTGCCAGCAGTTTAACACAGGGTCCCTTCGAAGCCAACGTCCTGACTTTC. This gives the protein CASSLTQGPFEANVLTF. Supplemented by reference TRBV27 and TRBJ2-6, the full variable domain reads EAQVTQNPRYLITVTGKKLTVTCSQNMNHEYMSWYRQDPGLGLRQIYYSMNVEVTDKGDVPEGYKVSRKEKRNFPLILESPSPNQTSLYFCASSLTQGPFEANVLTFGAGSRLTVL.

The chain combines TRBV4-1 with TRBJ2-5, with TRBD2 matching over 9 bases. The CDR3 length is 16 residues. From germline, CDR1 is MGHRA and CDR2 YSYEKL. The junction had 8 bases not matched to a gene; V was cut back by 1 base and J by 5 bases. This chain's CDR3 is CASSQGSGLAWETQYF. The CDR3 nucleotides read TGCGCCAGCAGCCAAGGATCGGGACTAGCCTGGGAGACCCAGTACTTC.

This chain connects TRBV6-5 to TRBJ2-7, with a weak D call TRBD2 (7 bases). The CDR3 extends over 14 amino acids. Germline V lookup: CDR1 MNHEY, CDR2 SVGAGI. Trimming pared 8 bases from V and 7 bases from J, leaving 21 bases between. Written as DNA, the CDR3 is TGTGCCAGCTCTCGGGGCGGGGGCCCTGGGGAGCAGTACTTC. Translating gives CASSRGGGPGEQYF.

The chain couples TRBV7-9 to TRBJ1-2, with a tentative D call TRBD1 (5 bases). Looked up from germline, CDR1 is SEHNR and CDR2 is FQNEAQ (reference sequence). The V gene lost 5 bases and the J gene lost 4 bases, with 14 bases spanning the gap. The CDR3 runs to 14 residues. The CDR3 is CASSAEWDFYGYTF. In DNA, the CDR3 is TGTGCCAGCAGCGCCGAATGGGACTTCTATGGCTACACCTTC. The full variable domain, completed using reference TRBV7-9 and TRBJ1-2, is DTGVSQNPRHKITKRGQNVTFRCDPISEHNRLYWYRQTLGQGPEFLTYFQNEAQLEKSRLLSDRFSAERPKGSFSTLEIQRTEQGDSAMYLCASSAEWDFYGYTFGSGTRLTVV.

The chain is built from TRBV5-1 and TRBJ1-1, with 9 bases identical to TRBD1. The CDR3 totals 14 residues. Germline lookup yields CDR1 SGHRS and CDR2 YFSETQ. V was pared by 3 bases and J by 7 bases, with 7 bases of the junction left unmatched. The CDR3 spells CASSSRTGEGEAFF. The DNA for the CDR3 is TGCGCCAGCAGCTCGAGGACAGGGGAGGGTGAAGCTTTCTTT.